This T cell receptor beta chain appears in the sequencing data of a study of blood T cell repertoires in COVID-19. Turning to the study itself: The United States, Italy and Spain were the sources of the acute and convalescent COVID-19 samples. Nucleic acid was either cDNA or gDNA, and it came from T cells, B-cell-depleted T cells, or PBMCs.

Germline V gives CDR1 MDHEN, CDR2 SYDVKM. CDR3 length equals 16 residues. Trimming removed 6 bases at V and 7 bases at J, with 22 bases between. Method: immunoSEQ multiplex PCR; TCRdb's copy keeps in-frame clones and lacks some. The data show around 200,000 clones, approximately 80% seen once. Sequenced sample: peripheral blood. The chain carries TRBV28 and TRBJ1-3, with D unclear. The receptor was isolated from a woman aged 40 to 55 with COVID-19, enrolled during active disease. The CDR3 DNA follows: TGTGCCAGCAGCTCACACCTGGGCAGGAAAGGTAACACCATATATTTT. This gives the protein CASSSHLGRKGNTIYF.